The T cell receptor beta chain under discussion was sequenced for a study of T cell responses to AZD1222 COVID-19 vaccine. Produced via immunoSEQ multiplex PCR; TCRdb's table is partial and in-frame only. The sample lists about 120,000 clones, 65% to 90% occurring once. Study conclusions and caveats: The donor group comprised mostly white British people and more females; the analysis possibly underestimated clonal diversity.

Points on this clone: Its antigen is unknown.

The clonotype originates from an adult who received the AZD1222 COVID-19 vaccine. Source: peripheral blood, taken 28 days after the second AZD1222 dose.

The CDR3 spells CASSLGQGGGYGYTF. The CDR3 bases are TGTGCCAGCAGCCTGGGACAGGGGGGAGGCTATGGCTACACCTTC. This rearrangement joins TRBV5-5 to TRBJ1-2, with 11 bases that match TRBD1. The germline CDR1 and CDR2 sequences are SGHKS and YYEKEE (reference sequence). This CDR3 has 15 residues. Trimming removed 4 bases from V and 4 bases from J; junction bases left unmatched: 6.